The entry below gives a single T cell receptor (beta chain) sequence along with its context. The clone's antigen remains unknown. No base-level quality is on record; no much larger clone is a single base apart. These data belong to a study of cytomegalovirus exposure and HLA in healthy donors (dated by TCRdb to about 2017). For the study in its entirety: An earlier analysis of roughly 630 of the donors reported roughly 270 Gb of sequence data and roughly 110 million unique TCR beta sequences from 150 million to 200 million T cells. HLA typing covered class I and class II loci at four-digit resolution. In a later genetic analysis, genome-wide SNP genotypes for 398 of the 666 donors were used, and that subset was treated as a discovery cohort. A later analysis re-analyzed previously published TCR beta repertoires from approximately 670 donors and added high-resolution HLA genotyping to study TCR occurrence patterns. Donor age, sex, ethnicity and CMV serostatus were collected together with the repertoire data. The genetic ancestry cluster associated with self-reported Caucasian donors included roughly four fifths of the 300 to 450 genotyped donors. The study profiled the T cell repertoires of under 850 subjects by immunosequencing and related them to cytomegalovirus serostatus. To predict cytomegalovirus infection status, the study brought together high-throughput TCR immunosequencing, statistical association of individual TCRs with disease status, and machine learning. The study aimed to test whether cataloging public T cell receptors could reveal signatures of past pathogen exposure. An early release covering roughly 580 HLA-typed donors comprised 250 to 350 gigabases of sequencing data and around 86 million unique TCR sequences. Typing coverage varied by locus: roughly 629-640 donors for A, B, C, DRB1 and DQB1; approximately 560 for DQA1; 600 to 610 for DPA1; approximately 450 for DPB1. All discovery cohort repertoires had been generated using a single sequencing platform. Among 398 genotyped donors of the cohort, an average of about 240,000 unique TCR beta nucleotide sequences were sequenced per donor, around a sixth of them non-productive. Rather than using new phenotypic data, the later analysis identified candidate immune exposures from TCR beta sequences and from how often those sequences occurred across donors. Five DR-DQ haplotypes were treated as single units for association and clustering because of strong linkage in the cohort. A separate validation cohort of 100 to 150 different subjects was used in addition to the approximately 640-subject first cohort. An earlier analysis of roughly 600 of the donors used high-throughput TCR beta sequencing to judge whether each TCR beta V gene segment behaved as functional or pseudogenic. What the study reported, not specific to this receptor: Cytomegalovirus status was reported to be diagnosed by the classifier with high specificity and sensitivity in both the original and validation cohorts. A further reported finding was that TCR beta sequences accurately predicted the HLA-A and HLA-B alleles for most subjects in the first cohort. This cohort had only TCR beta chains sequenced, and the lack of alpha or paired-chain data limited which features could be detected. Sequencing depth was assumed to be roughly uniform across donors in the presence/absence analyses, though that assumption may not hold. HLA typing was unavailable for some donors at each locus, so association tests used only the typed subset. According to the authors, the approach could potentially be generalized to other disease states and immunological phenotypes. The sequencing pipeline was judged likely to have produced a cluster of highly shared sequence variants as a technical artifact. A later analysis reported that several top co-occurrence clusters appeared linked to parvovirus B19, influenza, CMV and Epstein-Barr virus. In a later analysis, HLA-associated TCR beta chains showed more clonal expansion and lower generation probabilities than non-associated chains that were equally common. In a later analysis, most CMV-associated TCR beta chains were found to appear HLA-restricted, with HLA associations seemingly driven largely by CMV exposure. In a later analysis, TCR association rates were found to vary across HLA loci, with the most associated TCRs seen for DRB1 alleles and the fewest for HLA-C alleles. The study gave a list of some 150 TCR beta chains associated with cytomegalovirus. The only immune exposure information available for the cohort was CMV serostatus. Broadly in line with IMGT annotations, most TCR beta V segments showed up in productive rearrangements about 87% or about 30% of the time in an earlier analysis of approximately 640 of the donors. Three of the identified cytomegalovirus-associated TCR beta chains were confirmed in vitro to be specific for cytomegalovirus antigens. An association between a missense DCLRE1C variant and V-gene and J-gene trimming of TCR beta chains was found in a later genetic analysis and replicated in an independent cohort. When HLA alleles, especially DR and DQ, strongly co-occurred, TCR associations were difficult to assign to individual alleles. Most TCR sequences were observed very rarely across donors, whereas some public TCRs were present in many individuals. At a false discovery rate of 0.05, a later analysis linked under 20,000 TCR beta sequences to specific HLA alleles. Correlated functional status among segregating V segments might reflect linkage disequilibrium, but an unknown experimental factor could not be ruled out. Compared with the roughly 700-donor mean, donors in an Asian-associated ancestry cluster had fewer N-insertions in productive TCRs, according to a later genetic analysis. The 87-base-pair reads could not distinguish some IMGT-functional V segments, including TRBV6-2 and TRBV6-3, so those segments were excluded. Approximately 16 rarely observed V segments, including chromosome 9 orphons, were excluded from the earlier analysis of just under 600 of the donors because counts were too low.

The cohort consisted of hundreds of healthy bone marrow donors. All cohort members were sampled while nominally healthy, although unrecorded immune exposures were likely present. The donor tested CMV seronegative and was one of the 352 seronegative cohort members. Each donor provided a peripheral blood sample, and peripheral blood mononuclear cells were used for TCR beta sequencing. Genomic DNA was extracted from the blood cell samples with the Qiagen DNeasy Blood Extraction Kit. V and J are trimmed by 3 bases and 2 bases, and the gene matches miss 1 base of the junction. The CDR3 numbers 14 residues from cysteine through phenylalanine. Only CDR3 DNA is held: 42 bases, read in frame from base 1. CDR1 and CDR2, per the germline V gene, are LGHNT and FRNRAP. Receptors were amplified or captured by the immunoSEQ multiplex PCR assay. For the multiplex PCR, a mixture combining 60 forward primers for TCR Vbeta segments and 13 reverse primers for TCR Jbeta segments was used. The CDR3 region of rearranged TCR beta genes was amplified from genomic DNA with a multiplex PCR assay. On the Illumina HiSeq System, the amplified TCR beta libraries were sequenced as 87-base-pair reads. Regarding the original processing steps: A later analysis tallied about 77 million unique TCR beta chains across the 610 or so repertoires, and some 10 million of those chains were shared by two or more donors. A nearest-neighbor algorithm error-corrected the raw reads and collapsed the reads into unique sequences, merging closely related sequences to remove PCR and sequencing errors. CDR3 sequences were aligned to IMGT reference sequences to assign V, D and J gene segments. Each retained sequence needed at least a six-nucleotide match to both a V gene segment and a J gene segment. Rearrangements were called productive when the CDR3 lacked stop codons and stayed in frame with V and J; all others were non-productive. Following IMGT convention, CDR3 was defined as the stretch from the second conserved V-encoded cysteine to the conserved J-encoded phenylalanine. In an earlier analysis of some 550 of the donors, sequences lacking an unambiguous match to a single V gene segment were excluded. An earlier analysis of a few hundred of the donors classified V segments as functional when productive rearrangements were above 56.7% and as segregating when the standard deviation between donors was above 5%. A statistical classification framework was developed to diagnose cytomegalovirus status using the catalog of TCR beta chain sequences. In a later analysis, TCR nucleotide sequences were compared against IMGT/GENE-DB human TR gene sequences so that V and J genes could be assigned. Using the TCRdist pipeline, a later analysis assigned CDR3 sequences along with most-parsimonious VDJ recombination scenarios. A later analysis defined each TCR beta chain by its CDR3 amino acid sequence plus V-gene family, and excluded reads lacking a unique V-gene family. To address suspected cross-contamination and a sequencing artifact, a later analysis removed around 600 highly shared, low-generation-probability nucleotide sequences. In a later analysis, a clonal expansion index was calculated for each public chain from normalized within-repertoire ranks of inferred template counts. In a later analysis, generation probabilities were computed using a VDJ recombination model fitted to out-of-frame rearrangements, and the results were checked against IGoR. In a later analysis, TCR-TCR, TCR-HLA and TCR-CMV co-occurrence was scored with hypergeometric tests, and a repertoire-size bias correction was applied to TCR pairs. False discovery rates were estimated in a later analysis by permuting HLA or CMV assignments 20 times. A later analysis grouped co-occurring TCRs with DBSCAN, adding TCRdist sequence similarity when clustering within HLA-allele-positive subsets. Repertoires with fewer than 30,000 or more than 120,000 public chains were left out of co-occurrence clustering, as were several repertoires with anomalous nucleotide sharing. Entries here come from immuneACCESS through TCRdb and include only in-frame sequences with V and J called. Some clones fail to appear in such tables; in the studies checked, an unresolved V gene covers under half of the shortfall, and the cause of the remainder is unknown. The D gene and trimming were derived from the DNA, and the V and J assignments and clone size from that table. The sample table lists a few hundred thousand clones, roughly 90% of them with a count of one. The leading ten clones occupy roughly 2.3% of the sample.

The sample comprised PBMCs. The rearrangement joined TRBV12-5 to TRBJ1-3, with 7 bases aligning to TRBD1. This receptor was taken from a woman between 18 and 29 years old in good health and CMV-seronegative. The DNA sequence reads TGTGCTAGTGGTTTAACAGGGGCTGGAAACACCATATATTTT. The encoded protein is CASGLTGAGNTIYF.